The TCR beta chain described here comes from a study of T-cell reconstitution after alpha-beta-depleted transplantation in children. Unique molecular identifiers featured in how the TCRbeta library was prepared. Via MiXCR, TCRdb re-called the PCR reads, giving one row per CDR3 protein. The table lists around 600,000 distinct CDR3 sequences, roughly 15% of them singletons, with approximately 1% in the top ten. Losses at the gene ends were 5 bases for V and 5 bases for J; bases not matched to a gene: 8. The CDR3 consists of 15 residues. Per germline, CDR1 SEHNR and CDR2 FQNEAQ (reference sequence). This chain connects TRBV7-9 to TRBJ2-3, with 9 bases aligning to TRBD1. This sequence originates from a human donor who donated a stem cell graft to a child with acute myeloid leukemia. The sample here was PBMCs from the stem cell graft donor, taken from the stem cell graft. CDR3: CASSPTGGRGDTQYF. Written as DNA, the CDR3 is TGTGCCAGCAGCCCAACAGGGGGCCGAGGAGATACGCAGTATTTT. Combining the CDR3 with reference TRBV7-9 and TRBJ2-3 gives the whole variable domain DTGVSQNPRHKITKRGQNVTFRCDPISEHNRLYWYRQTLGQGPEFLTYFQNEAQLEKSRLLSDRFSAERPKGSFSTLEIQRTEQGDSAMYLCASSPTGGRGDTQYFGPGTRLTVL.